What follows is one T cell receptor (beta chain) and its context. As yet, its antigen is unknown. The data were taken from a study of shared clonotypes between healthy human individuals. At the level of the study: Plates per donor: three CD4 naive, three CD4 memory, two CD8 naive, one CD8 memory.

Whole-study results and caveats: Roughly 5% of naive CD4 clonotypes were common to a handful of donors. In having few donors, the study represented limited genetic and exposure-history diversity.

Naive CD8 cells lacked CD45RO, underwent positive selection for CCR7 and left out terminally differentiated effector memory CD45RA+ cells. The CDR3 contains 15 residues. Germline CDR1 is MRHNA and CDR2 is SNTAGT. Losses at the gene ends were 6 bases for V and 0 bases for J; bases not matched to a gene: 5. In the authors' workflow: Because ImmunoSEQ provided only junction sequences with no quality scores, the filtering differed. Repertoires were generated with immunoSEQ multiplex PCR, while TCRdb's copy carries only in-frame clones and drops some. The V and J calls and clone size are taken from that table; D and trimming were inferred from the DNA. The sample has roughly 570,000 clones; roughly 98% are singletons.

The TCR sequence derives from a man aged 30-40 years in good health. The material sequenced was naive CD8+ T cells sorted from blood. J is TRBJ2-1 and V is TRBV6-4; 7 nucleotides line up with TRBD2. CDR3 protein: CASSGRGGSYNEQFF. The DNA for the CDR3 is TGTGCCAGCAGCGGTCGCGGGGGCTCCTACAATGAGCAGTTCTTC.